The sequence of this TCR beta chain was determined in a study of T cell responses to AZD1222 COVID-19 vaccine. Study-level background: Some second doses came at about 4 weeks and others at about 12 weeks; these were pooled.

The V end lost 0 bases, the J end lost 9 bases, and 8 bases lay between the germline ends. Germline CDR1 reads MRHNA; CDR2 reads SNTAGT. The CDR3 is 12 residues long. Using immunoSEQ multiplex PCR, the repertoire was profiled, and TCRdb retains in-frame clones only, with some absent. The table lists around 100,000 clones, around nine tenths of them singletons. This TCR was recovered from an adult in good health. The rearrangement uses TRBV6-4 and TRBJ1-2; D gene ambiguous. The sequencing here drew on peripheral blood, taken on day 0 of AZD1222 vaccination. The CDR3 DNA sequence: TGTGCCAGCAGTGACTCGCGGGGAAGCTACACCTTC. Translation gives CASSDSRGSYTF.